The entry below describes one T cell receptor beta chain. Its specificity is unknown. This record belongs to a study of T cell repertoires in cytomegalovirus infection. About the research overall: From public TCR beta signatures came an indication of both CMV infection and matching HLA type.

TCRdb re-derived calls from the reads in MiXCR, one entry per CDR3 protein. The sample records about 900,000 distinct CDR3 sequences, approximately 30% being singletons. This sample comprised cultured CD8+ T cells from PBMCs, obtained from culture after CMV antigen stimulation. The receptor was isolated from a human donor in good health (CMV status not recorded). Some clones in this sample may be carry-over from other donors' samples.

The CDR3 sequence: CASRRTELNTEAFF. The DNA of the CDR3 is TGTGCCAGCAGACGGACAGAGTTGAACACTGAAGCTTTCTTT. The chain combines TRBV3-1 with TRBJ1-1; weak D call: TRBD1 (6 bases). V gave up 6 bases and J gave up 0 bases, with 11 bases separating them. CDR1 is LGHDT, CDR2 YNNKEL, per germline (reference sequence). The CDR3 length is 14 residues.